The 15 T cell receptor beta chains reported below all come from one sample, sequenced in a study of IL-17A CD8 T cells in psoriatic arthritis synovium. Assay used: immunoSEQ multiplex PCR; TCRdb lists only in-frame clones, some missing. The repertoire consists of more than 2,000 clones, with 65% to 80% occurring once and the leading ten covering roughly 16%. Magnetically isolated CD3+ T cells were stimulated approximately 1.6 hours with PMA and ionomycin. Actively inflamed joints of psoriatic arthritis patients supplied the aspirated synovial fluid. The source material was IFN-gamma+ CD8+ T cells from synovial fluid. As for subset: IL-17A-IFNgamma+ memory CD8+ (Tc1) cells. The receptors shown here come from a human donor with psoriatic arthritis.

V usage is TRBV7-6 and J usage is TRBJ1-1, with D possibly TRBD1 on 5 matching bases. V gave up 0 bases and J gave up 0 bases, with 8 bases separating them. Germline loops: CDR1 SGHVS, CDR2 FNYEAQ. The CDR3 totals 15 residues. This chain's CDR3 is CASSLAEGLNTEAFF. In DNA, the CDR3 is TGTGCCAGCAGCTTAGCGGAGGGGCTGAACACTGAAGCTTTCTTT.

The genes are TRBV5-4 and TRBJ1-1, with 7 positions matching TRBD1. Germline CDR1 reads SGHNT; CDR2 reads YYREEE (reference sequence). The V segment lost 2 bases and the J segment 1 base; nucleotides outside the gene matches: 11. CDR3 length: 17 amino acids. The CDR3 sequence is CASSLDPRQGSNTEAFF. The CDR3 coding sequence is TGTGCCAGCAGCTTAGATCCCCGACAGGGTTCGAACACTGAAGCTTTCTTT.

The V gene is TRBV28, the J gene TRBJ1-1; D may be TRBD1 (6 bases). CDR3 length: 13 amino acids. Germline assignment: CDR1 MDHEN and CDR2 SYDVKM. Trimming removed 6 bases from V and 3 bases from J, with 11 bases in between. CDR3 amino acids: CASRISGDTEAFF. The CDR3 DNA reads TGTGCCAGCAGGATCTCAGGGGACACTGAAGCTTTCTTT. Filled out from reference TRBV28 and TRBJ1-1, the complete variable domain reads DVKVTQSSRYLVKRTGEKVFLECVQDMDHENMFWYRQDPGLGLRLIYFSYDVKMKEKGDIPEGYSVSREKKERFSLILESASTNQTSMYLCASRISGDTEAFFGQGTRLTVV.

The rearrangement joins TRBV27 to TRBJ1-4; D gene ambiguous. The CDR3 runs 15 residues. CDR1 and CDR2 (germline): MNHEY, SMNVEV (reference sequence). Between the trimmed V and J ends, which lost 6 bases and 0 bases, there was a span of 11 bases. The chain's CDR3 is CASSLNPTTNEKLFF. CDR3 DNA sequence: TGTGCCAGCAGCTTGAACCCCACAACTAATGAAAAACTGTTTTTT.

The CDR3 protein is CASSQGGAEPGNTIYF. The CDR3 DNA sequence: TGTGCCAGCAGCCAAGGGGGGGCAGAGCCTGGAAACACCATATATTTT. The V and J genes are TRBV7-6 and TRBJ1-3; perhaps TRBD1 as D (6 bases). This CDR3 has 16 residues. V lost 5 bases to trimming and J lost 2 bases, with 16 bases between them. Germline V gene data show CDR1 as SGHVS and CDR2 as FNYEAQ.

Regarding this clone: Other nucleotide sequences from this sample produce the same CDR3. This sequence joins TRBV5-8 and TRBJ2-1; 7 positions agree with TRBD2. The CDR3 contains 15 residues. The germline gives CDR1 SGHTS, CDR2 YDEGEE. V lost 1 base to trimming and J lost 3 bases; unmatched junction nucleotides: 4. CDR3 DNA: TGTGCCAGCAGCTTGATGGCTAGCGGCTACAATGAGCAGTTCTTC. This sequence encodes CASSLMASGYNEQFF.

As regards this clone: The germline gene is not matched at one end of the junction; a read error may be the cause. Other DNA sequences in the same sample also yield this CDR3. This chain connects TRBV19 to TRBJ2-7; D not certain. The CDR3 runs to 13 residues. Germline V CDR1 and CDR2: LNHDA, SQIVND (reference sequence). The CDR3 region is CASSLSESYEQYF. CDR3 DNA sequence: TGTGCCAGTAGTTTGTCGGAATCCTACGAACAGTACTTC.

This chain links TRBV4-3 with TRBJ1-6; D call uncertain. Germline loops: CDR1 LGHNA, CDR2 YSLEER. V was trimmed by 0 bases and J by 10 bases, leaving 10 bases between them. The CDR3 runs to 14 residues. In DNA form, the CDR3 reads TGCGCCAGCAGCCAAGATATCGACCGATCACCCCTCCACTTT. Its protein is CASSQDIDRSPLHF.

The chain couples TRBV5-4 to TRBJ2-5, with 8 bases aligning to TRBD2. Germline trimming cut 3 bases from V and 5 bases from J; bases unmatched to any gene: 15. Germline loops: CDR1 SGHNT, CDR2 YYREEE (reference sequence). CDR3 size: 17 residues. The CDR3 sequence: CASSSFGRGGASETQYF. DNA of the CDR3: TGTGCCAGCAGCTCCTTCGGCCGGGGGGGGGCCTCCGAGACCCAGTACTTC.

The CDR3 loop is CAISETGTSVWTDTQYF. The CDR3 nucleotides read TGTGCCATCAGTGAGACCGGGACTAGCGTTTGGACAGATACGCAGTATTTT. The V call is TRBV10-3, the J call TRBJ2-3; 10 positions match TRBD2. The CDR3 has 17 residues. Per the germline V gene, CDR1 is ENHRY and CDR2 is SYGVKD. The V gene end was trimmed by 2 bases and the J gene end by 3 bases; junction bases not matched to a gene: 8.

This clone was counted a few times. The V and J genes are TRBV12-5 and TRBJ1-1; TRBD1 agrees at 7 bases. Trimming at V came to 5 bases and at J to 1 base, leaving 13 bases not matched to a gene. CDR1 is LGHNT, CDR2 FRNRAP, per germline. The CDR3 is 17 residues long. The DNA for the CDR3 is TGTGCTAGTGGTCAGACAAGAGGGGGCGGCGCGAACACTGAAGCTTTCTTT. Amino acid sequence: CASGQTRGGGANTEAFF.

This clone turned up a few times. CDR3 sequence: CASSLGLGQGVYEQYF. In DNA, the CDR3 is TGTGCCAGCAGCTTAGGTTTGGGACAGGGGGTGTACGAGCAGTACTTC. The V call is TRBV7-6, the J call TRBJ2-7, with 11 bases matching TRBD1. The CDR3 has 16 residues. Germline CDR1 reads SGHVS; CDR2 reads FNYEAQ. Trimming at V came to 1 base and at J to 4 bases, leaving 6 bases not matched to a gene.

The chain joins TRBV9 to TRBJ2-1, with D uncertain. The V and J ends lost 4 bases and 9 bases respectively, with 14 bases between them. The germline V gene has CDR1 SGDLS and CDR2 YYNGEE. CDR3 length: 13 residues. In DNA, the CDR3 is TGTGCCAGCAGCCTAAAAACGTTTGGTGAGCAGTTCTTC. It specifies CASSLKTFGEQFF.

In the case of this clone: Germline is not matched at one junction end, which may reflect a read error. The chain employs TRBV4-2 and TRBJ2-7; TRBD1 matches at 8 bases. CDR1 LGHNA and CDR2 YNFKEQ come from the germline V gene. The CDR3 runs 12 residues. The CDR3 DNA reads TGTGCCAGCAGCCAAGGGGACAGGAGCTTATCCTTC. Its translation is CASSQGDRSLSF.

V is TRBV5-7 and J is TRBJ1-2; TRBD1 might be the D (5 bases). TRBV5-7 is an ORF for which the function is uncertain. With 0 bases removed from V and 8 bases from J, the gap between germline ends came to 14 bases. This CDR3 contains 14 residues. Here the CDR3 DNA reads TGTGCCAGCAGCTTGGATGGGGGTACGGGGGGCTACACCTTC. Residues: CASSLDGGTGGYTF.